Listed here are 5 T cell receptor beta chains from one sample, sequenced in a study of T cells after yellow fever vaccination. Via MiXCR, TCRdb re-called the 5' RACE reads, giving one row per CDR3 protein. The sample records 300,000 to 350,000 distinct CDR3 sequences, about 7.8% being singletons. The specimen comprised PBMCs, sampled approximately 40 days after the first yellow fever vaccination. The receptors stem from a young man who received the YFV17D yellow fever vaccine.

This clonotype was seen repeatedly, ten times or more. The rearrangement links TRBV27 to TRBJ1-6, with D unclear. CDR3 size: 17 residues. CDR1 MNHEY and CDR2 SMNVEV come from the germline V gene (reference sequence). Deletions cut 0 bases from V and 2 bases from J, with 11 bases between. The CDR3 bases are TGTGCCAGCAGTTTATCCCCCCCGGGCACCTATAATTCACCCCTCCACTTT. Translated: CASSLSPPGTYNSPLHF.

The CDR3 DNA reads TGTGCCACCCGCCCCGGACAGGGGAGTTACGAGCAGTACTTC. It is translated as CATRPGQGSYEQYF. This rearrangement joins TRBV6-1 to TRBJ2-7, with 9 nucleotides matching TRBD1. The CDR3 runs 14 residues. The ends lost 10 bases at V and 4 bases at J; junction bases unmatched: 11. The germline V gene has CDR1 MNHNS and CDR2 SASEGT.

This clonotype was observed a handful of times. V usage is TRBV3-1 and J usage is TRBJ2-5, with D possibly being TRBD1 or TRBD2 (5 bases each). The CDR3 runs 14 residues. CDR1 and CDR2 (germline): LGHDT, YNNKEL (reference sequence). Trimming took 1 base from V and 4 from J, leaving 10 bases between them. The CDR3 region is CASSQGFGGETQYF. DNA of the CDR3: TGTGCCAGCAGCCAAGGGTTTGGGGGAGAGACCCAGTACTTC.

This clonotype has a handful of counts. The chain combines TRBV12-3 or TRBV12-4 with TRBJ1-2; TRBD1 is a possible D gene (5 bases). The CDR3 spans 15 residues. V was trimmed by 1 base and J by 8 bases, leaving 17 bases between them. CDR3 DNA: TGTGCCAGCAGTTTAGGGTCGCCTAGGGGTTGGGGCTACACCTTC. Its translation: CASSLGSPRGWGYTF.

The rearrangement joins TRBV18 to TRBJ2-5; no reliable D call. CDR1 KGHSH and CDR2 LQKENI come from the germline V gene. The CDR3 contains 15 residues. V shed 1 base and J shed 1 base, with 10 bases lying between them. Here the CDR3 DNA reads TGTGCCAGCTCACCACTTAGCACTTCCCAAGAGACCCAGTACTTC. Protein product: CASSPLSTSQETQYF.